This TCR beta chain is from a study of cytomegalovirus exposure and HLA in healthy donors. V lost 0 bases, J lost 0 bases, and 8 bases lay in between. CDR1 and CDR2 from the germline V gene are MNHNS and SASEGT. The CDR3 totals 15 residues. The study's findings and limits: The investigators catalogued 180 or so TCR beta chains as cytomegalovirus-associated. The study carried out a later analysis of TCR beta sequences. It associated some 17,000 of them with specific HLA alleles at a false discovery rate of 0.05.

This clone was picked up one time. Antigen: not known. With 60 Vbeta and 13 Jbeta primers, the PCR was carried out. Data came from immunoSEQ multiplex PCR; TCRdb stores just in-frame clones and leaves some out. Of about 73,000 clones listed, 65% to 85% are singletons. The specimen was PBMCs. This clonotype was sampled from a man in his 70s in good health and CMV-seronegative. The chain uses TRBV6-1 and TRBJ1-1, with D perhaps matching TRBD1 (5 bases). DNA for the CDR3: TGTGCCAGCAGTGAAGCTAGGGGAATGAACACTGAAGCTTTCTTT. Translated: CASSEARGMNTEAFF.